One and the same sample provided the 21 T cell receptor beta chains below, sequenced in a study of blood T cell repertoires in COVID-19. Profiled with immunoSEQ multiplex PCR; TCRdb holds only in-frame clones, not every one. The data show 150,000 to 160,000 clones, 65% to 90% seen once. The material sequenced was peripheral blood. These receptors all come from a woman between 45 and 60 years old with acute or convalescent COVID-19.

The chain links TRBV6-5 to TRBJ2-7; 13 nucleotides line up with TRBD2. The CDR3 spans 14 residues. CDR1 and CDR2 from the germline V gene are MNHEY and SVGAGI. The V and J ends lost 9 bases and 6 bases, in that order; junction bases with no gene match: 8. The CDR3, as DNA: TGTGCCAGTACTAGCGGGAGGGCCCTCGTCGAGCAGTACTTC. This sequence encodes CASTSGRALVEQYF.

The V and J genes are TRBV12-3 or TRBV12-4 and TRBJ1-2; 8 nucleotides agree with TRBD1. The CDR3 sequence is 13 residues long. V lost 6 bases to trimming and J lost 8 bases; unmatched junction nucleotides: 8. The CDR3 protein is CASRLTGARGYTF. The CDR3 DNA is TGTGCCAGCAGGCTGACAGGGGCAAGAGGCTACACCTTC.

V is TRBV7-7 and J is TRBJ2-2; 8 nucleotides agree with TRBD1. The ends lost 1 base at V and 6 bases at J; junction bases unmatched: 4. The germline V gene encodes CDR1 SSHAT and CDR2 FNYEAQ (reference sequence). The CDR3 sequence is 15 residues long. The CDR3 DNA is TGTGCCAGCAGCTTAGATCAGGGGGCCTCCGGGGAGCTGTTTTTT. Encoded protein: CASSLDQGASGELFF.

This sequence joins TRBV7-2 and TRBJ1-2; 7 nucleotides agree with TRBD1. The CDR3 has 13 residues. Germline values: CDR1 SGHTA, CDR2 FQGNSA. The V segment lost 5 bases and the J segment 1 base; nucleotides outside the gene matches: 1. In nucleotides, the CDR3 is TGTGCCAGCAGCCGGGACAGTAACTATGGCTACACCTTC. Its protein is CASSRDSNYGYTF.

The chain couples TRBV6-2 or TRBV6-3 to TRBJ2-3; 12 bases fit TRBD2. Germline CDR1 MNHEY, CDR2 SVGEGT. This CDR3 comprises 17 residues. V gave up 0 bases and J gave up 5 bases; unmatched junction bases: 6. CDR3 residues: CASSYSMTSGGLDTQYF. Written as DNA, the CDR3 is TGTGCCAGCAGTTACTCGATGACTAGCGGGGGACTAGATACGCAGTATTTT.

The CDR3 DNA is TGTGCCACCAGCACCAGGCAGACCCACAATGAGCAGTTCTTC. Translation: CATSTRQTHNEQFF. This rearrangement joins TRBV15 to TRBJ2-1; D is ambiguous. The V end was cut by 4 bases, the J end by 5 bases, with 12 bases between. This CDR3 is built from 14 residues. The germline V gene has CDR1 LNHNV and CDR2 YYDKDF (reference sequence).

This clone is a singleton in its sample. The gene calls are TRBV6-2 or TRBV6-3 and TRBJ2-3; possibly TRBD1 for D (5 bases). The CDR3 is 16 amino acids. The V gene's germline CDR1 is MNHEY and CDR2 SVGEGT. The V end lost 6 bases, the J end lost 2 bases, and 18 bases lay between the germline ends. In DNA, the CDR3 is TGTGCCAGCAGCCGCCCGGGCAGGGCGACCACAGATACGCAGTATTTT. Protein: CASSRPGRATTDTQYF.

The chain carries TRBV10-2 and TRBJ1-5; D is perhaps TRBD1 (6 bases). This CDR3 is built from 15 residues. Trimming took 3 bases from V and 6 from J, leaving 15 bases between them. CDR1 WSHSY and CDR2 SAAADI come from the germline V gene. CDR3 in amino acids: CASSEGQFGAQPQHF. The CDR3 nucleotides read TGCGCCAGCAGTGAAGGACAGTTCGGAGCTCAGCCCCAGCATTTT.

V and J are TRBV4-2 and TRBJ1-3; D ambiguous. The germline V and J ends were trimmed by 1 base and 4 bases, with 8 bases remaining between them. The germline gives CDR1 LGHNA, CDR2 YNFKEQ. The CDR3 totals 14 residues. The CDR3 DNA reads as TGTGCCAGCAGCCAAGGCCAGATAGGAAACACCATATATTTT. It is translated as CASSQGQIGNTIYF.

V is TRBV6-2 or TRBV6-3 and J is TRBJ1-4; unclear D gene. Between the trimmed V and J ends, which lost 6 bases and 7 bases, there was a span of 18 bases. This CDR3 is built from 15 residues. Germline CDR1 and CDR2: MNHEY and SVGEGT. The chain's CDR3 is CASSRTGIPGEKLFF. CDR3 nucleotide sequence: TGTGCCAGCAGCCGAACCGGGATCCCGGGTGAAAAACTGTTTTTT.

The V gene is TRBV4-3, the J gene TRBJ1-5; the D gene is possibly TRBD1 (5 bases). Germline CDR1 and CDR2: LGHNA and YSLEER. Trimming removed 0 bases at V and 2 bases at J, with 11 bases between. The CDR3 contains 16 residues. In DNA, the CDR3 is TGCGCCAGCAGCCAAGAGCTGTGGGGGGGCAATCAGCCCCAGCATTTT. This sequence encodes CASSQELWGGNQPQHF.

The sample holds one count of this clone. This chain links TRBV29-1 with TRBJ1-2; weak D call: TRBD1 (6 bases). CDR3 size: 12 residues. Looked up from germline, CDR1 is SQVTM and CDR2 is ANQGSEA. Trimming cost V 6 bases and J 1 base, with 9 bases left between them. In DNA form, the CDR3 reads TGCAGCGTAACAGGGTTTAACTATGGCTACACCTTC. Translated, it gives CSVTGFNYGYTF.

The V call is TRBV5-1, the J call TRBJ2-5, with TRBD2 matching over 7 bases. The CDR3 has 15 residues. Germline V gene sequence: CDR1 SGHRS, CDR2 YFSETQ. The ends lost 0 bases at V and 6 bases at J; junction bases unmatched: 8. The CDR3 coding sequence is TGCGCCAGCAGCTTGGGGGCTAGCGGCGGGAAGACCCAGTACTTC. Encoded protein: CASSLGASGGKTQYF.

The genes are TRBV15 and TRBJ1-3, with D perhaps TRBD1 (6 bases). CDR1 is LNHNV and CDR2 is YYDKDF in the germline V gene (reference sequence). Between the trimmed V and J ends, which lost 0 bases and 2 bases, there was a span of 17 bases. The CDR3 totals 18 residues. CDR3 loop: CATSRELGRGRAGNTIYF. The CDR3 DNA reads TGTGCCACCAGCAGAGAGTTGGGGAGGGGGAGAGCTGGAAACACCATATATTTT.

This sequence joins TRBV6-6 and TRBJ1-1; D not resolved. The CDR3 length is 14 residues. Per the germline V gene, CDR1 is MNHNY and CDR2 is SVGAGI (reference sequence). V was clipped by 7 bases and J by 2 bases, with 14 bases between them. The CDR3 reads CASIRGQLNTEAFF. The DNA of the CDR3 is TGTGCCAGCATTCGAGGGCAGCTTAACACTGAAGCTTTCTTT.

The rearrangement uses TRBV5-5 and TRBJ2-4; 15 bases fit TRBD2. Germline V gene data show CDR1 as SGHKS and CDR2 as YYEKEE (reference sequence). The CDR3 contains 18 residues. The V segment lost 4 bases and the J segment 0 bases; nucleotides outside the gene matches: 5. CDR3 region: CASSPGLAGGRAKNIQYF. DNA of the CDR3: TGTGCCAGCAGCCCGGGACTAGCGGGGGGCCGAGCCAAAAACATTCAGTACTTC.

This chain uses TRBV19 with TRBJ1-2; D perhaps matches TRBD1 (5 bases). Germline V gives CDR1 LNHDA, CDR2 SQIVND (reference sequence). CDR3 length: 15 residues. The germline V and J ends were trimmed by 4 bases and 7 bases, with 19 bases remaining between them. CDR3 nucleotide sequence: TGTGCCAGTAGTACCCCCCCCGCCAGGGAGGTTGGCTACACCTTC. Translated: CASSTPPAREVGYTF.

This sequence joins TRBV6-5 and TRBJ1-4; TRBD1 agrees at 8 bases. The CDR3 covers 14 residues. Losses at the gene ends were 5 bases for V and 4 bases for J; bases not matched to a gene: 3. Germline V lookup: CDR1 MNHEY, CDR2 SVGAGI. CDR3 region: CASSQGARNEKLFF. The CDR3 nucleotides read TGTGCCAGCAGTCAGGGGGCGCGTAATGAAAAACTGTTTTTT.

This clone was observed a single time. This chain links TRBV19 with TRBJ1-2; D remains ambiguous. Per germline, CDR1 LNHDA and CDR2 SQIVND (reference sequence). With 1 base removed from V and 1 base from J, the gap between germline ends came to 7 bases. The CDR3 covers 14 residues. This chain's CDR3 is CASSIGLVNYGYTF. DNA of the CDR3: TGTGCCAGTAGTATAGGGCTTGTTAACTATGGCTACACCTTC.

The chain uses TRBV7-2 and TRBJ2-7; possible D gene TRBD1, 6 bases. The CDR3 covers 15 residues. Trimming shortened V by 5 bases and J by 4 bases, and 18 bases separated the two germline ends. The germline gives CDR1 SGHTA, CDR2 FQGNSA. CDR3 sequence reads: CASSQTGVRGYEQYF. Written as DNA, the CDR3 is TGTGCCAGCAGCCAGACCGGGGTAAGGGGGTACGAGCAGTACTTC. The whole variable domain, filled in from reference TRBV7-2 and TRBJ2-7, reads GAGVSQSPSNKVTEKGKDVELRCDPISGHTALYWYRQSLGQGLEFLIYFQGNSAPDKSGLPSDRFSAERTGGSVSTLTIQRTQQEDSAVYLCASSQTGVRGYEQYFGPGTRLTVT.

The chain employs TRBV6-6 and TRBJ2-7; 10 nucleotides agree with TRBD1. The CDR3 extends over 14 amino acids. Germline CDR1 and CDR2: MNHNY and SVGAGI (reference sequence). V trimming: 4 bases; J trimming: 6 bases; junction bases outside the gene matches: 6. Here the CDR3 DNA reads TGTGCCAGCAGTTCCCCCGACAGGGGGCTCGAGCAGTACTTC. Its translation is CASSSPDRGLEQYF.